These 11 T cell receptor beta chains were all obtained from the same sample, sequenced in a study of blood T cell repertoires in COVID-19. Here immunoSEQ multiplex PCR was the method, and the copy in TCRdb shows in-frame clones only, minus some. The sample yields 140,000 to 150,000 clones, around 81% seen once. Source material: peripheral blood. These receptor sequences come from a woman aged 40 to 50 with active or convalescent COVID-19.

This clone was found a few times. J is TRBJ1-1 and V is TRBV5-4; D is uncertain. Germline lookup yields CDR1 SGHNT and CDR2 YYREEE (reference sequence). This CDR3 has 14 amino acids. Deletions cut 3 bases from V and 1 base from J, with 10 bases between. In DNA form, the CDR3 reads TGTGCCAGCAGCTACCCCGCGGGGAACACTGAAGCTTTCTTT. Translated: CASSYPAGNTEAFF.

The rearrangement joins TRBV15 to TRBJ1-3; D possibly corresponds to TRBD1 (5 bases). V gave up 5 bases and J gave up 0 bases, with 14 bases separating them. The V gene's germline CDR1 is LNHNV and CDR2 YYDKDF (reference sequence). The CDR3 sequence is 16 residues long. CDR3 bases: TGTGCCACCAGCGGACCAGACAGACTCTCTGGAAACACCATATATTTT. It yields the protein CATSGPDRLSGNTIYF. The full variable domain, in which reference TRBV15 and TRBJ1-3 provide the parts outside the CDR3, is DAMVIQNPRYQVTQFGKPVTLSCSQTLNHNVMYWYQQKSSQAPKLLFHYYDKDFNNEADTPDNFQSRRPNTSFCFLDIRSPGLGDTAMYLCATSGPDRLSGNTIYFGEGSWLTVV.

A word on this clone: Since the CDR3 does not end with the conserved phenylalanine or tryptophan, this likely comes from a read error. It is unclear where the CDR3 begins or ends on the DNA, so no DNA is shown, and the CDR3 is as TCRdb lists it. V gene TRBV2 combines with J gene TRBJ1-4. The V gene's germline CDR1 is SNHLY and CDR2 FYNNEI. 12 amino acids form the CDR3, both terminal residues included. This CDR3 is CASSEGRTGIVC.

The table lists this clone with a count of one. The chain has TRBV29-1 and TRBJ1-4; maybe TRBD1 (5 bases). CDR1 is SQVTM, CDR2 ANQGSEA, per germline. V dropped 6 bases and J dropped 8 bases, with 16 bases sitting between them. The CDR3 contains 13 residues. The CDR3 loop is CSVVRVRGEKLFF. CDR3 nucleotides: TGCAGCGTCGTCAGGGTGCGAGGAGAAAAACTGTTTTTT. Full variable domain (rest looked up from reference TRBV29-1 and TRBJ1-4): SAVISQKPSRDICQRGTSLTIQCQVDSQVTMMFWYRQQPGQSLTLIATANQGSEATYESGFVIDKFPISRPNLTFSTLTVSNMSPEDSSIYLCSVVRVRGEKLFFGSGTQLSVL.

V is TRBV28 and J is TRBJ1-2, with TRBD1 as a possible D gene (6 bases). With 5 bases removed from V and 4 bases from J, the gap between germline ends came to 14 bases. Per germline, CDR1 MDHEN and CDR2 SYDVKM. The CDR3 totals 14 residues. The CDR3 nucleotides are TGTGCCAGCAGTCCCCTGACAGGAGGCTATGGCTACACCTTC. This gives the protein CASSPLTGGYGYTF.

This chain joins TRBV10-2 and TRBJ1-1; possibly TRBD1 for D (5 bases). Trimming took 9 bases from V and 0 from J, leaving 11 bases between them. The CDR3 spans 13 residues. The germline V gene encodes CDR1 WSHSY and CDR2 SAAADI. CDR3 DNA: TGCGCCAGTGAGGGGAGGTTGAACACTGAAGCTTTCTTT. This sequence encodes CASEGRLNTEAFF.

The V gene is TRBV24-1, the J gene TRBJ1-4; TRBD1 aligns across 10 bases. CDR1 is KGHDR and CDR2 is SFDVKD in the germline V gene. Unmatched junction bases numbered 6, after V lost 3 bases and J lost 6 bases. This CDR3 spans 16 amino acids. DNA of the CDR3: TGTGCCACCAGTGATGGGACAGGGGCCGGGGATGAAAAACTGTTTTTT. As protein: CATSDGTGAGDEKLFF.

The chain couples TRBV28 to TRBJ1-6; 9 nucleotides agree with TRBD1. J lost 11 bases, V lost 5 bases, and 10 bases had no gene match. This CDR3 comprises 15 residues. CDR1 is MDHEN, CDR2 SYDVKM, per germline. Written as DNA, the CDR3 is TGTGCCAGCAGTGGGACGGGACAGGGCAATGCACCCCTCCACTTT. Translated, it gives CASSGTGQGNAPLHF.

This clone has only one observation. The CDR3 DNA follows: TGTGCCAGCAGCCCTTCGGGTAGCGGGAGTTACGAGCAGTACTTC. It is translated as CASSPSGSGSYEQYF. The chain links TRBV28 to TRBJ2-7; 9 nucleotides line up with TRBD2. Trimming removed 6 bases from V and 4 bases from J; junction bases left unmatched: 10. The CDR3 extends over 15 amino acids. Germline V CDR1 and CDR2: MDHEN, SYDVKM.

This clone was recorded once. The chain couples TRBV9 to TRBJ2-7; the D gene is possibly TRBD2 (6 bases). The CDR3 sequence is 14 residues long. V was pared by 3 bases and J by 0 bases, with 10 bases between. Germline V lookup: CDR1 SGDLS, CDR2 YYNGEE. The chain's CDR3 is CASSDEGGSYEQYF. The CDR3 coding sequence is TGTGCCAGCAGCGATGAGGGAGGCTCCTACGAGCAGTACTTC.

The V call is TRBV28, the J call TRBJ2-1; D is possibly TRBD2 (6 bases). V lost 10 bases and J 8 bases, leaving 18 bases between the germline ends. The CDR3 spans 13 residues. Germline V gives CDR1 MDHEN, CDR2 SYDVKM. The chain's CDR3 is CATVSGQGDEQFF. The CDR3 nucleotides are TGTGCCACCGTTAGCGGCCAGGGCGATGAGCAGTTCTTC.